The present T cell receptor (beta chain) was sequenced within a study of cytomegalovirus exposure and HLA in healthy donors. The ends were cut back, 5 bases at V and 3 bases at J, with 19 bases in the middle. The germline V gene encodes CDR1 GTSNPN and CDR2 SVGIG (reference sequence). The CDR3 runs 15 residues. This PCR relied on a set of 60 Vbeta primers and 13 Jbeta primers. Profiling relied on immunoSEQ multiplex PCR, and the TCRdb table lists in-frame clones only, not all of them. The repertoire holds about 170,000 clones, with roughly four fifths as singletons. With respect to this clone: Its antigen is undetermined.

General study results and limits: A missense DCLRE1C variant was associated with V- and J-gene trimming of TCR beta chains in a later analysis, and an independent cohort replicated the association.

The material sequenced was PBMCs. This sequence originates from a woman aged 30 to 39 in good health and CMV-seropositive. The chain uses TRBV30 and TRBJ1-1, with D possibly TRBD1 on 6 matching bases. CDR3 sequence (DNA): TGTGCCTGGTCTTCATGGGGGGGCATGGACACTGAAGCTTTCTTT. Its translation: CAWSSWGGMDTEAFF.